This TCR beta chain was sequenced in a study of cytomegalovirus exposure and HLA in healthy donors. The PCR employed 60 Vbeta primers together with 13 Jbeta primers. Some clones are missing from TCRdb's copy, which holds only in-frame ones; the method was immunoSEQ multiplex PCR. The sample has 70,000 to 100,000 clones, around 80% seen once. Study-wide results and caveats: In an earlier analysis, most TCR beta V segments were productive about 87% or about 30% of the time.

V lost 1 base and J 5 bases, leaving 12 bases between the germline ends. This CDR3 is built from 15 residues. Germline values: CDR1 SGHAT, CDR2 FQNNGV. On this clone itself: The antigen is unknown.

The rearrangement joins TRBV11-2 to TRBJ2-1; a possible D gene is TRBD2 (7 bases). Sequenced: PBMCs. This TCR was sampled from a woman aged 45-59 years in good health and CMV-seropositive. The chain's CDR3 is CASSLVGGGHNEQFF. DNA of the CDR3: TGTGCCAGCAGCTTAGTGGGGGGGGGCCACAATGAGCAGTTCTTC.